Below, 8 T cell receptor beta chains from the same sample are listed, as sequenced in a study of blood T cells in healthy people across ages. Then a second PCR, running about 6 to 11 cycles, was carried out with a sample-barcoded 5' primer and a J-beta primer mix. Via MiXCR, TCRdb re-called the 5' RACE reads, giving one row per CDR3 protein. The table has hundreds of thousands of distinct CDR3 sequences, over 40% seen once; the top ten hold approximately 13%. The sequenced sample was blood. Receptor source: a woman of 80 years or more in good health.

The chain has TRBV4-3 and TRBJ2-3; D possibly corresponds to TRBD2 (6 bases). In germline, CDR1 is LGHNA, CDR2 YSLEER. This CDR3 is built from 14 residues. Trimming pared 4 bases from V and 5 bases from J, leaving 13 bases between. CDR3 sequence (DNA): TGCGCCAGCAGCCTACGGATTAGCGGAGATACGCAGTATTTT. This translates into CASSLRISGDTQYF.

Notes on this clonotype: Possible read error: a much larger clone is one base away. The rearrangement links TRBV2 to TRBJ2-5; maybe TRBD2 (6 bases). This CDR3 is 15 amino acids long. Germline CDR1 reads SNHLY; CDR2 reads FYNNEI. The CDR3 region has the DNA TGTGTCAGCAGTGTACGAGGGAGGTTTCAAGAGACCCAGTACTTC. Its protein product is CVSSVRGRFQETQYF.

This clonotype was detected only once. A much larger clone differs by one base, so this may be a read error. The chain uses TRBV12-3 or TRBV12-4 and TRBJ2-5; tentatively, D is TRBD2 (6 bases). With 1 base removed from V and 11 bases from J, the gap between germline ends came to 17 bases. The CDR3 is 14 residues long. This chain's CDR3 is CASSLVGGMNEQYF. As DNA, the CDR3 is TGTGCCAGCAGTTTAGTAGGCGGGATGAATGAGCAGTACTTC.

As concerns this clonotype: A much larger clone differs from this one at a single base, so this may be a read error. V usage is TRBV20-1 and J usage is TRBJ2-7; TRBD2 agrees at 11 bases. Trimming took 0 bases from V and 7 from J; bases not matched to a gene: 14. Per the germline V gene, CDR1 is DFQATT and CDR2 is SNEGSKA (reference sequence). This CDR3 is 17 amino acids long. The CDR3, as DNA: TGCAGTGCTAGAGACCCCTTAACTAGCGGGGGAGAGAATGAGCAGTACTTC. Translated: CSARDPLTSGGENEQYF.

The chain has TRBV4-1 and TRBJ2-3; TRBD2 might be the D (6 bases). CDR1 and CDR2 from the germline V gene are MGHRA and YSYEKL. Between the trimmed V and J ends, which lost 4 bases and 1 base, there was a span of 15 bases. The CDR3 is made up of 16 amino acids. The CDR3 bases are TGCGCCAGCAGCCGACCGGGACTCCTCGGCACAGATACGCAGTATTTT. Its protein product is CASSRPGLLGTDTQYF.

CDR3 in amino acids: CASSLPGPYNSPLHF. In nucleotides, the CDR3 is TGTGCCAGCAGCTTGCCAGGGCCATATAATTCACCCCTCCACTTT. The chain carries TRBV5-6 and TRBJ1-6; weak D call: TRBD1 (5 bases). Germline assignment: CDR1 SGHDT and CDR2 YYEEEE. This CDR3 has 15 amino acids. Trimming removed 1 base at V and 4 bases at J, with 9 bases between.

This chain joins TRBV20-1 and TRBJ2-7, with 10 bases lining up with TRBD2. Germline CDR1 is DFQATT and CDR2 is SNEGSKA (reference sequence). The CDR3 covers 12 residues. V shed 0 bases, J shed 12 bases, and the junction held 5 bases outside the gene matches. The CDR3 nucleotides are TGCAGTGCTAGAGAAGCTAGCGGGAGCCCGTACTTC. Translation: CSAREASGSPYF.

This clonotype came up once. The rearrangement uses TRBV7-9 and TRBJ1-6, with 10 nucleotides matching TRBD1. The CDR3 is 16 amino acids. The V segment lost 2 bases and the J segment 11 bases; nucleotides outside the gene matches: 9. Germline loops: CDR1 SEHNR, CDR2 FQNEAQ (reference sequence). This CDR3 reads CASSLLLGQGSTPLHF. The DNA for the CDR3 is TGTGCCAGCAGCTTATTACTGGGACAGGGGTCGACACCCCTCCACTTT.